These 19 T cell receptor beta chains were all obtained from the same sample, sequenced in a study of patients and donors after allogeneic stem cell transplantation (dated by TCRdb to about 2020). Libraries were prepared through RT-PCR. This sample was sequenced with a NextSeq 550. TCRdb passed the public sequencing reads through fastp at Q25 and MiXCR, retaining productive beta sequences. Entries that share a CDR3 protein sequence are merged under the most common genes and DNA. The sample yields roughly 940,000 distinct CDR3 sequences; under 20% were counted once. The leading ten clones occupy about 6% of the sample. Input material: blood, either unsorted or a sorted T cell fraction (not recorded which). Receptor source: a human donor who was either an allogeneic HSCT recipient or a stem cell or donor lymphocyte infusion donor (not recorded which). It is not recorded whose cells these are; they may come from a transplant donor.

There are a few counts of this clonotype. The chain has TRBV15 and TRBJ2-7, with D tentatively TRBD2 (6 bases). Germline lookup yields CDR1 LNHNV and CDR2 YYDKDF (reference sequence). The ends were cut back, 3 bases at V and 2 bases at J, with 17 bases in the middle. The CDR3 contains 16 residues. The CDR3, as DNA: TGTGCCACCAGCAGTCATGGGTCGGGGAGGCCCTACGAGCAGTACTTC. Translation gives CATSSHGSGRPYEQYF.

Ten or more counts support this clonotype. V usage is TRBV29-1 and J usage is TRBJ1-1; D unresolved. This CDR3 is built from 14 residues. Germline CDR1 is SQVTM and CDR2 is ANQGSEA. The V end lost 4 bases, the J end lost 1 base, and 13 bases lay between the germline ends. This chain's CDR3 is CSVAPAATNTEAFF. The CDR3 coding sequence is TGCAGCGTTGCCCCAGCGGCGACGAACACTGAAGCTTTCTTT.

The rearrangement uses TRBV5-6 and TRBJ2-1, with D maybe TRBD2 (5 bases). Trimming took 4 bases from V and 5 from J, leaving 10 bases between them. CDR3 length: 13 residues. Germline CDR1 reads SGHDT; CDR2 reads YYEEEE. CDR3 amino acids: CASSGDYNNEQFF. CDR3 nucleotide sequence: TGTGCCAGCAGCGGTGACTATAACAATGAGCAGTTCTTC.

This clonotype was counted ten times or more. The chain joins TRBV5-6 to TRBJ2-3, with D perhaps matching TRBD1 (5 bases). This CDR3 contains 14 residues. The germline gives CDR1 SGHDT, CDR2 YYEEEE. V shed 5 bases and J shed 2 bases, with 12 bases lying between them. CDR3 DNA: TGTGCCAGCAGTCTCGTTGGGGCCACAGATACGCAGTATTTT. As protein: CASSLVGATDTQYF.

V is TRBV18 and J is TRBJ1-3, with D possibly being TRBD1 (6 bases). Germline lookup yields CDR1 KGHSH and CDR2 LQKENI. Trimming stripped 3 bases from V and 4 bases from J, with 13 bases between. This CDR3 comprises 15 residues. CDR3 loop: CASSPSGVSGNTIYF. CDR3 nucleotides: TGTGCCAGCTCACCGTCAGGGGTTTCGGGAAACACCATATATTTT.

In this sample, this clonotype turned up a few times. V usage is TRBV20-1 and J usage is TRBJ2-7, with D perhaps matching TRBD2 (6 bases). This CDR3 is 13 amino acids long. V lost 5 bases and J lost 2, with 13 bases in between. CDR1 is DFQATT and CDR2 is SNEGSKA in the germline V gene (reference sequence). Here the CDR3 reads CSAYQPGAYEQYF. The DNA of the CDR3 is TGCAGTGCTTATCAACCGGGGGCCTACGAGCAGTACTTC.

This clonotype has just a few counts. The rearrangement links TRBV27 to TRBJ2-1, with D possibly matching TRBD1 (6 bases). The CDR3 contains 16 residues. Trimming removed 6 bases at V and 3 bases at J, with 18 bases between. CDR1 is MNHEY and CDR2 is SMNVEV in the germline V gene (reference sequence). CDR3 DNA sequence: TGTGCCAGCAGCCGAAGGGGGTATCGGAGCTACAATGAGCAGTTCTTC. This codes for CASSRRGYRSYNEQFF.

The V and J genes are TRBV1 and TRBJ2-3; no DNA check was done on the table's D call, TRBD2. TRBV1 is assigned pseudogene status. The length of the CDR3 is 19 residues. The CDR3 DNA reads TGCACCAGCAGCCAAGATCACCCACGGCTAGCGGGAGGGGCGGATACGCAGTATTTT. As protein: CTSSQDHPRLAGGADTQYF.

This clonotype turned up a few times. CDR3 loop: CATSDQSPLVARELFF. CDR3 DNA: TGTGCCACCAGTGATCAGTCCCCGCTAGTGGCGCGGGAGCTGTTTTTT. The V and J genes are TRBV24-1 and TRBJ2-2; D uncertain. This CDR3 comprises 16 residues. CDR1 is KGHDR, CDR2 SFDVKD, per germline. V lost 3 bases and J 9 bases, leaving 19 bases between the germline ends.

There are many counts of this clonotype. This chain joins TRBV12-3 or TRBV12-4 and TRBJ2-1, with 12 positions matching TRBD2. The J segment lost 10 bases and the V segment lost 6 bases, leaving 10 bases of the junction unmatched. The CDR3 totals 15 residues. The CDR3 spells CASRPSGGAFREQFF. CDR3 nucleotides: TGTGCCAGCAGACCTAGCGGGGGGGCCTTCCGGGAGCAGTTCTTC.

This chain joins TRBV7-2 and TRBJ2-2, with D possibly matching TRBD1 (5 bases). Germline V gene sequence: CDR1 SGHTA, CDR2 FQGNSA. V was cut by 0 bases and J by 0 bases, with 17 bases left in between. The CDR3 runs to 19 residues. The CDR3 DNA is TGTGCCAGCAGCTTAGCGAGGCAGGGCCCCTCCTCGAACACCGGGGAGCTGTTTTTT. Translating gives CASSLARQGPSSNTGELFF. The variable domain in full, with the rest retrieved from reference TRBV7-2 and TRBJ2-2, is GAGVSQSPSNKVTEKGKDVELRCDPISGHTALYWYRQSLGQGLEFLIYFQGNSAPDKSGLPSDRFSAERTGGSVSTLTIQRTQQEDSAVYLCASSLARQGPSSNTGELFFGEGSRLTVL.

This clonotype was seen a handful of times. The V call is TRBV5-1, the J call TRBJ2-7, with 9 nucleotides matching TRBD1. From germline, CDR1 is SGHRS and CDR2 YFSETQ. This CDR3 is built from 16 residues. J lost 5 bases, V lost 2 bases, and 11 bases had no gene match. The CDR3 nucleotides read TGCGCCAGCAGCTTAATACCGGGACAGGGTAGTAACGAGCAGTACTTC. Its translation is CASSLIPGQGSNEQYF.

The chain uses TRBV19 and TRBJ2-7; TRBD1 aligns across 8 bases. Germline CDR1 LNHDA, CDR2 SQIVND (reference sequence). V was pared by 3 bases and J by 6 bases, with 7 bases of the junction left unmatched. The CDR3 is 14 residues long. CDR3 sequence: CASSMDRAVGEQYF. CDR3 bases: TGTGCCAGTAGTATGGACAGGGCGGTCGGCGAGCAGTACTTC.

CDR3 sequence (DNA): TGTGCCAGCAGCCGGGACCTTTTCTCGGAAGCTTTCTTT. This translates into CASSRDLFSEAFF. The genes are TRBV7-2 and TRBJ1-1; tentative D call: TRBD1 (5 bases). Germline assignment: CDR1 SGHTA and CDR2 FQGNSA. The ends were cut back, 5 bases at V and 8 bases at J, with 15 bases in the middle. CDR3 length: 13 amino acids.

This chain joins TRBV7-6 and TRBJ2-7, with D perhaps matching TRBD2 (6 bases). V lost 5 bases and J 0 bases, leaving 20 bases between the germline ends. The CDR3 totals 17 residues. Germline V gene lookup returns CDR1 SGHVS and CDR2 FNYEAQ. CDR3 amino acids: CASSTAAEGVLSYEQYF. In DNA form, the CDR3 reads TGTGCCAGCAGCACCGCGGCGGAGGGAGTCCTCTCCTACGAGCAGTACTTC.

The chain employs TRBV10-3 and TRBJ2-7, with 7 positions matching TRBD1. Germline V gene lookup returns CDR1 ENHRY and CDR2 SYGVKD. The CDR3 length is 14 residues. Trimming took 11 bases from V and 7 from J; bases not matched to a gene: 17. The CDR3 coding sequence is TGTGCCTCGCACCAGGGACAGCCGATTGAAGAGCAGTACTTC. Protein sequence: CASHQGQPIEEQYF.

The V call is TRBV7-2, the J call TRBJ2-3, with 7 bases matching TRBD2. Germline CDR1 and CDR2: SGHTA and FQGNSA. Trimming took 5 bases from V and 3 from J; bases not matched to a gene: 5. The CDR3 consists of 14 residues. The chain's CDR3 is CASSKLAKTDTQYF. The CDR3 DNA is TGTGCCAGCAGCAAACTAGCGAAGACAGATACGCAGTATTTT.

This clonotype was found a few times. The chain employs TRBV9 and TRBJ2-2; D may correspond to TRBD1 or TRBD2 (6 bases each). Germline-derived CDR1 and CDR2 are SGDLS and YYNGEE. This CDR3 comprises 17 residues. V gave up 0 bases and J gave up 7 bases, with 19 bases separating them. DNA for the CDR3: TGTGCCAGCAGCGTAGCTACGGGGGCCCTATTCCACGGGGAGCTGTTTTTT. Translation gives CASSVATGALFHGELFF. Full variable domain (missing parts from reference TRBV9 and TRBJ2-2): DSGVTQTPKHLITATGQRVTLRCSPRSGDLSVYWYQQSLDQGLQFLIQYYNGEERAKGNILERFSAQQFPDLHSELNLSSLELGDSALYFCASSVATGALFHGELFFGEGSRLTVL.

This clonotype was detected a few times. The chain combines TRBV27 with TRBJ2-1, with D maybe TRBD1 (6 bases). V was trimmed by 10 bases and J by 5 bases, leaving 12 bases between them. Germline CDR1 is MNHEY and CDR2 is SMNVEV (reference sequence). There are 12 residues in the CDR3. CDR3 amino acids: CATLQGNNEQFF. The DNA for the CDR3 is TGTGCCACGTTACAGGGTAACAATGAGCAGTTCTTC.